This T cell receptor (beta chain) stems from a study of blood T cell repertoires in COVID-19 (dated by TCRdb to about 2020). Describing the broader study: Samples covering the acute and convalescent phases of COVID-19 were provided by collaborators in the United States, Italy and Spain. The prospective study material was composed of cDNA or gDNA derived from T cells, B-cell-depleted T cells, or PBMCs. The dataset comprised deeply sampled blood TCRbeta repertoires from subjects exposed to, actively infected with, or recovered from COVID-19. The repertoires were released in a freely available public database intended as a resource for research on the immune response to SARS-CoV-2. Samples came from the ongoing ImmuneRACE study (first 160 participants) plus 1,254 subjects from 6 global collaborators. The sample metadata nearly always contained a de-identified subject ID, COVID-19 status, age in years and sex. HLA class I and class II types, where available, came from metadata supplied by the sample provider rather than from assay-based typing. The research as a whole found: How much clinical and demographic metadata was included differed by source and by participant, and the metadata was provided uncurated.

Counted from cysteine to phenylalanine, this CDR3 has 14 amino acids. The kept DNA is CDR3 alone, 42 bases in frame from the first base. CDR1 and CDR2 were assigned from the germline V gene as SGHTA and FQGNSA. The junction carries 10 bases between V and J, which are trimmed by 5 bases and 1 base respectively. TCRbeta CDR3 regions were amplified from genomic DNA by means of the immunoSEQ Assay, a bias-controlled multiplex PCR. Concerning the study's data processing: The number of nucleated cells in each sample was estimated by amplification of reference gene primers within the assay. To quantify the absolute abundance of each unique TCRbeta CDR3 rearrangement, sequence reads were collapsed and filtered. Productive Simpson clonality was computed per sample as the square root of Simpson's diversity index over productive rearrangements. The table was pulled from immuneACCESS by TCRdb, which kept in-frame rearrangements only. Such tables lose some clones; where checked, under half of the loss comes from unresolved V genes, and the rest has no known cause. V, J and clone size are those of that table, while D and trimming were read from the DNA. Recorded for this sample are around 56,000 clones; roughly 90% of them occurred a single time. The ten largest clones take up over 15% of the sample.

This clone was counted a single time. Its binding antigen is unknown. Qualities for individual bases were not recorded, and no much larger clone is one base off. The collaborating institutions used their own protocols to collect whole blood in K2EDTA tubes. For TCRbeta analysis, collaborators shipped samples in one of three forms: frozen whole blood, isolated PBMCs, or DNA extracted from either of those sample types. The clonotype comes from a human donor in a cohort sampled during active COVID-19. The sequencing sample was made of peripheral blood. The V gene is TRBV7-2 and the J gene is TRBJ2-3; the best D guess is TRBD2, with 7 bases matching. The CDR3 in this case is CASSKGGGTDTQYF. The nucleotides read TGTGCCAGCAGCAAAGGGGGGGGCACAGATACGCAGTATTTT.